This T cell receptor (beta chain) derives from a study of cytomegalovirus exposure and HLA in healthy donors listed by TCRdb under 2017. About the investigation overall: According to an earlier analysis of 550 to 750 of the donors, 150 million to 200 million T cells yielded over 90 million unique TCR beta sequences and about 300 Gb of sequence data. An early release that covered 640 HLA-typed donors contained around 300 gigabases of sequencing data and approximately 85 million unique TCR sequences. Of the roughly 400 genotyped donors, about 84% fell in the genetic ancestry cluster associated with self-reported Caucasian donors. The aim of the study was to test whether cataloging public T cell receptors could identify signatures of past pathogen exposure. The study profiled the T cell repertoires of under 700 subjects by immunosequencing and related them to cytomegalovirus serostatus. A separate validation cohort of roughly 120 different subjects was used in addition to the roughly 620-subject first cohort. The study combined high-throughput TCR immunosequencing, statistical association of individual TCRs with disease status, and machine learning to predict cytomegalovirus infection status. A later analysis re-examined previously published TCR beta repertoires from 610 or so donors and added high-resolution HLA genotyping to investigate patterns of TCR occurrence. In the later analysis, no new phenotypic data were used to find candidate immune exposures; instead, reliance was placed on TCR beta sequences and their occurrence across donors. An earlier analysis of approximately 640 of the donors applied high-throughput TCR beta sequencing to assess whether each TCR beta V gene segment acted as functional or pseudogenic. Donor age, sex, ethnicity and CMV serostatus were compiled together with the repertoire data. A later genetic analysis took genome-wide SNP genotypes for about 55% of the roughly 670 donors and used that subset as a discovery cohort. All discovery cohort repertoires had been generated using a single sequencing platform. HLA typing included class I and class II loci at four-digit resolution. Typing coverage varied by locus: about 629-640 donors for A, B, C, DRB1 and DQB1; approximately 520 for DQA1; nearly 610 for DPA1; around 450 for DPB1. Several DR-DQ haplotypes were treated as single units for association and clustering because of strong linkage in the cohort. Across 300 to 500 genotyped donors of the cohort, an average of about 240,000 unique TCR beta nucleotide sequences per donor were sequenced, and 15% to 20% of those sequences were non-productive.

The cohort was made up of 650 to 700 healthy bone marrow donors. At the time of sampling, all cohort members were nominally healthy, though unrecorded immune exposures were likely present. The donor was CMV seropositive and belonged to the group of some 290 seropositive cohort members. A peripheral blood sample was provided by each donor, and peripheral blood mononuclear cells were used for TCR beta sequencing. Genomic DNA extraction from the blood cell samples was performed with the Qiagen DNeasy Blood Extraction Kit. Libraries were prepared through the immunoSEQ multiplex PCR assay. For the multiplex PCR, a mixture combining 60 forward primers for TCR Vbeta segments and 13 reverse primers for TCR Jbeta segments was used. The CDR3 region of rearranged TCR beta genes was amplified from genomic DNA by a multiplex PCR assay. On the Illumina HiSeq System, the amplified TCR beta libraries were sequenced as 87-base-pair reads. The published analysis was carried out like this. A later analysis tallied approximately 87 million unique TCR beta chains across the 666 repertoires, and approximately 11 million of those chains were shared by two or more donors. Raw reads were error-corrected and collapsed into unique sequences by a nearest-neighbor algorithm in which closely related sequences were merged to remove PCR and sequencing errors. To assign V, D and J gene segments, CDR3 sequences were aligned to IMGT reference sequences. Each retained sequence needed at least a six-nucleotide match to both a V gene segment and a J gene segment. A rearrangement was called productive if the CDR3 had no stop codons and remained in frame with V and J, and every other rearrangement was called non-productive. CDR3 was defined by IMGT convention, running from the second conserved V-encoded cysteine to the conserved J-encoded phenylalanine. The earlier analysis of about 530 of the donors excluded any sequence lacking an unambiguous match to a single V gene segment. An earlier analysis of around 600 of the donors classified V segments as functional when productive rearrangements were above 56.7% and as segregating when the standard deviation between donors was above 5%. To diagnose cytomegalovirus status from the catalog of TCR beta chain sequences, a statistical classification framework was built. V and J gene assignment, in a later analysis, came from comparing TCR nucleotide sequences with IMGT/GENE-DB human TR gene sequences. The TCRdist pipeline was used in a later analysis to assign CDR3 sequences and most-parsimonious VDJ recombination scenarios. A later analysis defined each TCR beta chain by its CDR3 amino acid sequence plus V-gene family, and excluded reads lacking a unique V-gene family. In a later analysis, a few hundred highly shared, low-generation-probability nucleotide sequences were removed to address suspected cross-contamination and a sequencing artifact. In a later analysis, a clonal expansion index for each public chain was calculated from normalized within-repertoire ranks of inferred template counts. A later analysis computed generation probabilities with a VDJ recombination model fitted to out-of-frame rearrangements, and checked the results against IGoR. In a later analysis, hypergeometric tests were used to score TCR-TCR, TCR-HLA and TCR-CMV co-occurrence, with a repertoire-size bias correction applied to TCR pairs. In a later analysis, false discovery rates were estimated by permuting HLA or CMV assignments 20 times. A later analysis grouped co-occurring TCRs with DBSCAN, adding TCRdist sequence similarity when clustering within HLA-allele-positive subsets. Repertoires with fewer than 30,000 or more than 120,000 public chains were left out of co-occurrence clustering, as were roughly five repertoires with anomalous nucleotide sharing. The immuneACCESS repertoire file appears here via TCRdb, limited to in-frame rearrangements. These files lack a portion of the clones; in checked studies, under half of the deficit traces to unresolved V genes, and the cause of the others is not known. Clonal size and the V and J genes are those of that table, whereas D and trimming came from the DNA. The sample table shows tens of thousands of clones, and 77% are seen once. Together, the top ten hold about 3% of the sample.

As regards this clone: What this receptor recognizes is not known. No per-base quality is available; no much larger clone lies one base away.

Overall study outcomes, separate from this receptor: In a later analysis, TCR association rates were found to vary across HLA loci, with the most associated TCRs seen for DRB1 alleles and the fewest for HLA-C alleles. In a later genetic analysis, a missense DCLRE1C variant was associated with V-gene and J-gene trimming of TCR beta chains, and the association was replicated in an independent cohort. While some public TCRs were present in many individuals, most TCR sequences turned up only very rarely across donors. A further reported finding was that TCR beta sequences accurately predicted the HLA-A and HLA-B alleles for most subjects in the first cohort. The authors suggested that the approach could potentially be extended to other disease states and immunological phenotypes. Seventeen rarely observed V segments, including chromosome 9 orphons, were excluded from the earlier analysis of several hundred of the donors because counts were too low. Correlated functional status among segregating V segments might reflect linkage disequilibrium, but an unknown experimental factor could not be ruled out. A later analysis associated 17,000 or so TCR beta sequences with specific HLA alleles at a false discovery rate of 0.05. This cohort had only TCR beta chains sequenced, and the lack of alpha or paired-chain data limited which features could be detected. In both the original and validation cohorts, the classifier was reported to diagnose cytomegalovirus status with high specificity and sensitivity. Roughly uniform sequencing depth across donors was assumed in presence/absence analyses, although this assumption may not hold. Several of the top co-occurrence clusters appeared to be linked to parvovirus B19, influenza, CMV and Epstein-Barr virus, according to a later analysis. In a later analysis, HLA-associated TCR beta chains showed more clonal expansion and lower generation probabilities than non-associated chains that were equally common. In a later genetic analysis, fewer N-insertions in productive TCRs were reported among donors in an Asian-associated ancestry cluster than the roughly 670-donor mean. In vitro tests confirmed that a few of the cytomegalovirus-associated TCR beta chains recognize cytomegalovirus antigens. Some IMGT-functional V segments, including TRBV6-2 and TRBV6-3, could not be told apart with the 87-base-pair reads, so those segments were excluded. For the cohort, immune exposure information was limited to CMV serostatus. When HLA alleles, especially DR and DQ, strongly co-occurred, attributing TCR associations to individual alleles was difficult. A later analysis found that most CMV-associated TCR beta chains appeared HLA-restricted, with HLA associations seemingly driven largely by CMV exposure. HLA typing was unavailable for some donors at each locus, so association tests used only the typed subset. Broadly in line with IMGT annotations, most TCR beta V segments showed up in productive rearrangements about 90% or about 30% of the time in an earlier analysis of about 500 of the donors. The study listed 164 TCR beta chains as associated with cytomegalovirus. A cluster of highly shared sequence variants was judged likely to represent a technical artifact of the sequencing pipeline.

Taken from cysteine to phenylalanine, the CDR3 has 13 residues. Just CDR3 DNA is preserved here, 39 bases in frame from base 1. CDR1 and CDR2 were assigned from the germline V gene (reference sequence) as MNHEY and SMNVEV. The germline ends are 12 bases apart after V is trimmed by 6 bases and J by 6 bases. The sequencing input was PBMCs. Here the chain combines TRBV27 and TRBJ1-5, with the D gene call left open. This TCR was recovered from a woman aged 40-49 years in good health and CMV-seropositive. The DNA reads as follows: TGTGCCAGCAGCTCCTCCCGGGGTCAGCCCCAGCATTTT. The encoded protein is CASSSSRGQPQHF.